This T cell receptor beta chain was found in a study of beta chain features in type 1 diabetes. On the study more broadly: Summed over all samples, the examined sorted cells came to roughly 110,000,000.

Whole-study results and caveats: The study found moderately but significantly shorter TCRB CDR3s in all four CD4+ subsets of Type 1 diabetes patients. Patients with type 1 diabetes showed fewer VDJ junction insertions and more deletions.

Trimming pared 4 bases from V and 7 bases from J, leaving 22 bases between. Germline CDR1 and CDR2: SEHNR and FQNEAQ (reference sequence). This CDR3 spans 16 amino acids. Isolated RNA was reverse transcribed in full, so expressed TCRB transcripts were sequenced. Clones were sequenced by immunoSEQ multiplex PCR, and TCRdb holds only the in-frame ones, with some missing. The profile covers a few hundred thousand clones, with 11% appearing a single time and about 0.018% taken by the ten largest. This clone showed up just a few times. Its antigen is unknown. The receptor was derived from a man aged 25-40 years with type 1 diabetes. The chain is built from TRBV7-9 and TRBJ2-5; maybe TRBD2 (6 bases). Specimen: naive CD4+ T cells from blood. CDR3 coding DNA: TGTGCCAGCAGCTCGGGTGCGGGACTTCACATGCGGACCCAGTACTTC. Its protein product is CASSSGAGLHMRTQYF.